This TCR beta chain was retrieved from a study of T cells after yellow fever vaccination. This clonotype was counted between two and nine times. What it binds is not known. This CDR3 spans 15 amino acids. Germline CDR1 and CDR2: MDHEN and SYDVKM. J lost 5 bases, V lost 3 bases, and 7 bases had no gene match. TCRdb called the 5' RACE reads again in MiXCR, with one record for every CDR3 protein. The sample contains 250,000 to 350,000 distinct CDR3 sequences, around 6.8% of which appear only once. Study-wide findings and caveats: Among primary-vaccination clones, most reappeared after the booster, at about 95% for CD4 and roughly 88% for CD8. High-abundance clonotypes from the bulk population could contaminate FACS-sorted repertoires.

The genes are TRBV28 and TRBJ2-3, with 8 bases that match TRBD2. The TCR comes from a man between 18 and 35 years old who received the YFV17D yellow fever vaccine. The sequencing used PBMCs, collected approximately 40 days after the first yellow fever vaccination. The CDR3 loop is CASSLSAGVIDTQYF. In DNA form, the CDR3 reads TGTGCCAGCAGTTTGTCAGCGGGGGTGATAGATACGCAGTATTTT.